The 23 T cell receptor beta chains below were found in one sample sequenced in a study of shared clonotypes between healthy human individuals. Data came from immunoSEQ multiplex PCR; TCRdb stores just in-frame clones and leaves some out. In the table there are hundreds of thousands of clones, about 76% of which are singletons. The sample comprised PBMCs. The source of these receptors is a middle-aged woman in good health. Some clones in this sample may be carry-over from other donors' samples.

This chain connects TRBV18 to TRBJ2-2; TRBD2 agrees at 13 bases. The CDR3 is 16 amino acids. The germline gives CDR1 KGHSH, CDR2 LQKENI. The V segment lost 1 base and the J segment 7 bases; nucleotides outside the gene matches: 3. CDR3 DNA sequence: TGTGCCAGCTCACCACGGACTAGCGGGAGTAGCGGGGAGCTGTTTTTT. Residues: CASSPRTSGSSGELFF.

About this clone itself: The same CDR3 can be traced to other DNA sequences in this sample. The chain is built from TRBV7-3 and TRBJ2-1, with D perhaps TRBD2 (6 bases). Trimming cost V 2 bases and J 2 bases, with 10 bases left between them. The germline V gene encodes CDR1 SGHTA and CDR2 FQGTGA. The length of the CDR3 is 15 residues. CDR3 coding DNA: TGTGCCAGCAGCTTACTGGCGGGAACCTACAATGAGCAGTTCTTC. The encoded protein is CASSLLAGTYNEQFF.

This chain connects TRBV5-1 to TRBJ2-3; D unresolved. There are 15 residues in the CDR3. Germline CDR1 and CDR2: SGHRS and YFSETQ. Trimming stripped 0 bases from V and 0 bases from J, with 8 bases between. The CDR3 spells CASSLVQSSTDTQYF. CDR3 bases: TGCGCCAGCAGCTTGGTCCAGAGCAGCACAGATACGCAGTATTTT.

The sample holds a few counts of this clone. The chain combines TRBV5-6 with TRBJ1-1; unclear D gene. Germline-derived CDR1 and CDR2 are SGHDT and YYEEEE. The CDR3 consists of 14 residues. Trimming took 2 bases from V and 0 from J, leaving 8 bases between them. CDR3 residues: CASSLGIVNTEAFF. The CDR3 DNA reads TGTGCCAGCAGCTTAGGGATCGTGAACACTGAAGCTTTCTTT.

The J gene is TRBJ2-2, the V gene TRBV10-3, with 11 bases matching TRBD2. V trimming: 8 bases; J trimming: 8 bases; junction bases outside the gene matches: 10. The CDR3 has 15 residues. The germline CDR1 and CDR2 sequences are ENHRY and SYGVKD. CDR3 in amino acids: CAIQTSGIQQGELFF. CDR3 bases: TGTGCCATCCAGACTAGCGGGATACAACAGGGGGAGCTGTTTTTT.

This clone was observed once. V usage is TRBV5-6 and J usage is TRBJ1-4; unclear D gene. The germline V gene encodes CDR1 SGHDT and CDR2 YYEEEE. The CDR3 spans 14 residues. Trimming took off 0 bases at V and 4 bases at J, with 7 bases between the two ends. This chain's CDR3 is CASSLDGFNEKLFF. In DNA form, the CDR3 reads TGTGCCAGCAGCTTGGACGGATTTAATGAAAAACTGTTTTTT.

The gene calls are TRBV29-1 and TRBJ1-2; perhaps TRBD1 as D (6 bases). This CDR3 is 15 amino acids long. Germline-derived CDR1 and CDR2 are SQVTM and ANQGSEA. V lost 1 base and J 8 bases, leaving 20 bases between the germline ends. Written as DNA, the CDR3 is TGCAGCGTTGAAGTCCGACAGGCTCGTTGGGGGGGCTACACCTTC. Translated, it gives CSVEVRQARWGGYTF.

This clone has only a few counts. The chain couples TRBV18 to TRBJ1-2; D unresolved. The germline CDR1 and CDR2 sequences are KGHSH and LQKENI. This CDR3 is built from 18 residues. V lost 0 bases and J 0 bases, leaving 17 bases between the germline ends. CDR3 bases: TGTGCCAGCTCACCACCTGGGGTACGCTACACTACTAACTATGGCTACACCTTC. Translated, it gives CASSPPGVRYTTNYGYTF.

This chain connects TRBV11-3 to TRBJ2-1; 11 bases map to TRBD2. The V gene's germline CDR1 is SGHNT and CDR2 YENEEA. V lost 5 bases, J lost 7 bases, and 4 bases stayed unmatched. The CDR3 loop spans 14 amino acids. CDR3 sequence reads: CASSPSGRRNEQFF. The DNA of the CDR3 is TGTGCCAGCAGCCCTAGCGGGAGGCGGAATGAGCAGTTCTTC. Filled out from reference TRBV11-3 and TRBJ2-1, the complete variable domain reads EAGVVQSPRYKIIEKKQPVAFWCNPISGHNTLYWYLQNLGQGPELLIRYENEEAVDDSQLPKDRFSAERLKGVDSTLKIQPAELGDSAVYLCASSPSGRRNEQFFGPGTRLTVL.

This sequence joins TRBV5-1 and TRBJ1-4, with D unclear. Trimming shortened V by 0 bases and J by 3 bases, and 15 bases separated the two germline ends. Germline CDR1 SGHRS, CDR2 YFSETQ. CDR3 length: 17 amino acids. The CDR3 nucleotides are TGCGCCAGCAGCTTGGATCCTCTCGGGGTGTCTAATGAAAAACTGTTTTTT. The encoded protein is CASSLDPLGVSNEKLFF.

The V and J genes are TRBV28 and TRBJ1-1; D is perhaps TRBD1 (5 bases). The CDR3 loop spans 16 amino acids. Germline-derived CDR1 and CDR2 are MDHEN and SYDVKM. V was shortened by 3 bases and J by 3 bases, with 17 bases between the two germline ends. CDR3 in amino acids: CASSFGITGADTEAFF. The CDR3 DNA is TGTGCCAGCAGTTTCGGTATAACTGGGGCGGACACTGAAGCTTTCTTT.

A few counts support this clone. V gene TRBV6-5 combines with J gene TRBJ1-5; D remains unclear. The germline V gene encodes CDR1 MNHEY and CDR2 SVGAGI. The V gene lost 5 bases and the J gene lost 1 base, with 9 bases spanning the gap. The CDR3 covers 14 residues. Here the CDR3 DNA reads TGTGCCAGCAGTCGCTTCGGGAGCAATCAGCCCCAGCATTTT. Translated: CASSRFGSNQPQHF.

This chain uses TRBV11-2 with TRBJ2-7, with unresolved D. CDR1 SGHAT and CDR2 FQNNGV come from the germline V gene. Trimming pared 3 bases from V and 4 bases from J, leaving 13 bases between. CDR3 length: 14 amino acids. The CDR3 coding sequence is TGTGCCAGCAGCTTCCCCTCCAAACCTTACGAGCAGTACTTC. The encoded protein is CASSFPSKPYEQYF.

The rearrangement joins TRBV10-1 to TRBJ2-1, with 9 bases fitting TRBD2. CDR1 and CDR2 (germline): WNHNN, SYGVQD (reference sequence). The CDR3 length is 13 residues. Germline trimming cut 8 bases from V and 8 bases from J; bases unmatched to any gene: 7. The CDR3 protein is CASGGGRVHEQFF. CDR3 nucleotide sequence: TGCGCCAGCGGTGGCGGGAGGGTCCATGAGCAGTTCTTC.

This chain joins TRBV7-2 and TRBJ1-2, with D possibly TRBD1 on 5 matching bases. The ends were cut back, 1 base at V and 5 bases at J, with 11 bases in the middle. There are 14 residues in the CDR3. Germline loops: CDR1 SGHTA, CDR2 FQGNSA. This chain's CDR3 is CASSLEAGPYGYTF. CDR3 nucleotide sequence: TGTGCCAGCAGCTTAGAGGCAGGGCCGTATGGCTACACCTTC.

The chain links TRBV2 to TRBJ2-2, with 7 positions matching TRBD1. The trim removed 8 bases at V and 7 bases at J, leaving 7 bases unmatched. This CDR3 is 13 amino acids long. Per germline, CDR1 SNHLY and CDR2 FYNNEI. CDR3 in amino acids: CASRDSRGGELFF. CDR3 nucleotide sequence: TGTGCCAGCCGGGACAGTCGCGGCGGGGAGCTGTTTTTT.

Concerning this clone itself: A far bigger clonotype differs at one base, so this is likely a read error. This chain uses TRBV4-3 with TRBJ2-1; weak D call: TRBD2 (5 bases). Germline lookup yields CDR1 LGHNA and CDR2 YSLEER. The V end lost 5 bases, the J end lost 5 bases, and 7 bases lay between the germline ends. This CDR3 has 12 residues. The DNA of the CDR3 is TGCGCCAGCAGCGACGGGGACAATGAGCAGTTCTTC. Its translation: CASSDGDNEQFF.

V and J are TRBV7-2 and TRBJ2-3, with 7 bases that match TRBD2. With 1 base clipped from V and 6 bases from J, the junction kept 7 bases outside the gene matches. Germline loops: CDR1 SGHTA, CDR2 FQGNSA. The length of the CDR3 is 15 residues. The CDR3 bases are TGTGCCAGCAGCTTAGGGACTAGGGGACGGGATACGCAGTATTTT. This codes for CASSLGTRGRDTQYF.

The rearrangement uses TRBV28 and TRBJ2-2, with 7 bases identical to TRBD1. Trimming cost V 5 bases and J 6 bases; bases outside gene matches: 9. This CDR3 has 15 amino acids. Germline V gene data show CDR1 as MDHEN and CDR2 as SYDVKM. This chain's CDR3 is CASSISGGFAGELFF. In nucleotides, the CDR3 is TGTGCCAGCAGTATTTCAGGGGGTTTCGCCGGGGAGCTGTTTTTT.

The chain has TRBV30 and TRBJ2-7; TRBD2 matches 8 bases. CDR1 GTSNPN and CDR2 SVGIG come from the germline V gene (reference sequence). V was clipped by 4 bases and J by 2 bases; unmatched bases: 13. The length of the CDR3 is 16 residues. Here the CDR3 DNA reads TGTGCCTGGACCCTACGGGGCCCCGGGAGGGCCTACGAGCAGTACTTC. Translating gives CAWTLRGPGRAYEQYF.

The chain employs TRBV28 and TRBJ1-5; weak D call: TRBD1 (6 bases). The CDR3 sequence is 14 residues long. Germline loops: CDR1 MDHEN, CDR2 SYDVKM. Trimming took off 6 bases at V and 2 bases at J, with 11 bases between the two ends. CDR3 in amino acids: CASSQSGGNQPQHF. The CDR3 DNA reads as TGTGCCAGCAGCCAATCAGGGGGCAATCAGCCCCAGCATTTT. The full variable domain, with the rest looked up from reference TRBV28 and TRBJ1-5, is DVKVTQSSRYLVKRTGEKVFLECVQDMDHENMFWYRQDPGLGLRLIYFSYDVKMKEKGDIPEGYSVSREKKERFSLILESASTNQTSMYLCASSQSGGNQPQHFGDGTRLSIL.

This clone was recorded only once. The chain is built from TRBV27 and TRBJ2-2; 7 bases fit TRBD1. This CDR3 spans 16 amino acids. After removal of 5 bases from V and 1 base from J, the junction contained 7 bases not matched to a gene. Germline V lookup: CDR1 MNHEY, CDR2 SMNVEV (reference sequence). DNA of the CDR3: TGTGCCAGCAGTCGGACCCGGACAGGGAACACCGGGGAGCTGTTTTTT. Residues: CASSRTRTGNTGELFF.

This sequence joins TRBV7-9 and TRBJ2-1; 12 bases align to TRBD2. V dropped 5 bases and J dropped 5; count of bases not matched to a gene: 7. Germline V gene lookup returns CDR1 SEHNR and CDR2 FQNEAQ (reference sequence). The CDR3 has 16 residues. The CDR3 region has the DNA TGTGCCAGCAGCCACACTAGCGGGGGGCCAGACAATGAGCAGTTCTTC. Translating it yields CASSHTSGGPDNEQFF. The entire variable domain, with the rest obtained from reference TRBV7-9 and TRBJ2-1, is as follows: DTGVSQNPRHKITKRGQNVTFRCDPISEHNRLYWYRQTLGQGPEFLTYFQNEAQLEKSRLLSDRFSAERPKGSFSTLEIQRTEQGDSAMYLCASSHTSGGPDNEQFFGPGTRLTVL.